A selection of T cell receptor beta chains follows, all from one sample in a study of early T cells in non-severe SARS-CoV-2 infection. MiXCR was run by TCRdb on the 5' RACE reads, yielding one entry per CDR3 protein. The sample records under 60,000 distinct CDR3 sequences, less than 10% being singletons. The input for sequencing was whole blood, taken at baseline. Receptors originate from an adult who was a healthcare worker with PCR-confirmed SARS-CoV-2 infection or an uninfected control (not recorded which). The conserved cysteine and the conserved F or W are not part of the CDR3 here. The order of the fields is CDR3 protein, CDR3 length, V gene, J gene.

SARDSGLGVDEQF	13	TRBV20-1	TRBJ2-1
ASSFTSSEAF	10	TRBV11-2	TRBJ1-1
ATSETGTSGYNEQF	14	TRBV24-1	TRBJ2-1
ASSFTRNYRNEQF	13	TRBV11-2	TRBJ2-1
ASSKNRGYSPLH	12	TRBV12-3/TRBV12-4	TRBJ1-6
SASLAGVRYEQY	12	TRBV20-1	TRBJ2-7
ASSLDLTVGDGYT	13	TRBV7-2	TRBJ1-2
ASRTTANTGELF	12	TRBV7-9	TRBJ2-2
AISEGYGSSYEQY	13	TRBV10-3	TRBJ2-7
ASSRPKGRVGTEAF	14	TRBV28	TRBJ1-1
ASSHGTGDTQY	11	TRBV3-1	TRBJ2-3
ASSQERQYGELF	12	TRBV4-3	TRBJ2-2
ASSLFSRTGELF	12	TRBV7-2	TRBJ2-2
ASSQMGVGEAF	11	TRBV9	TRBJ1-1
AFTGYYGYT	9	TRBV30	TRBJ1-2
ASSSSREEREYNEQF	15	TRBV12-3/TRBV12-4	TRBJ2-1
ASSYQGNTYEQY	12	TRBV6-5	TRBJ2-7
AISEYREETQY	11	TRBV10-3	TRBJ2-5
ASRARGQGSGYT	12	TRBV7-8	TRBJ1-2
ASSENRGLGEKLF	13	TRBV25-1	TRBJ1-4
ASSSRGSLTSYEQY	14	TRBV19	TRBJ2-7
ATRGSLDTQY	10	TRBV28	TRBJ2-3
SVRGIRGDEKLF	12	TRBV29-1	TRBJ1-4
ASSERQGGYGYT	12	TRBV13	TRBJ1-2
ATRNQGGPPKQY	12	TRBV2	TRBJ2-7
ASSRGEGGKNIQY	13	TRBV7-2	TRBJ2-4
ASRPAFPRGRSYCYEQY	17	TRBV12-2	TRBJ2-7
ASSAPASGRVDTQY	14	TRBV28	TRBJ2-3
ASSLEGRAGVLT	12	TRBV12-3/TRBV12-4	TRBJ2-6
ASSADNEQF	9	TRBV5-1	TRBJ2-1
ASSIGDRGEQY	11	TRBV19	TRBJ2-7
ASSVDANSPLH	11	TRBV7-9	TRBJ1-6
ASSSQRLGSYNSPLH	15	TRBV13	TRBJ1-6
ASRLGPYEQY	10	TRBV12-3/TRBV12-4	TRBJ2-7
ASTSRQANQPQH	12	TRBV6-5	TRBJ1-5
ASSLGRGQGLHT	12	TRBV5-1	TRBJ1-2
ASSPLRDTQY	10	TRBV7-9	TRBJ2-3
ASSYRDRGNYEQY	13	TRBV6-5	TRBJ2-7
ASSRSGGFEKNIQY	14	TRBV5-1	TRBJ2-4
ASSTGFTGANVLT	13	TRBV19	TRBJ2-6
SVLSLGSTYEQY	12	TRBV29-1	TRBJ2-7
ASSTPGIHYGYT	12	TRBV2	TRBJ1-2
ASRRGILPETQY	12	TRBV7-2	TRBJ2-5
ATSRGRSGPNTEAF	14	TRBV15	TRBJ1-1
ASKRRVGLNTGELF	14	TRBV28	TRBJ2-2
ASSVEGTTGNTIY	13	TRBV9	TRBJ1-3